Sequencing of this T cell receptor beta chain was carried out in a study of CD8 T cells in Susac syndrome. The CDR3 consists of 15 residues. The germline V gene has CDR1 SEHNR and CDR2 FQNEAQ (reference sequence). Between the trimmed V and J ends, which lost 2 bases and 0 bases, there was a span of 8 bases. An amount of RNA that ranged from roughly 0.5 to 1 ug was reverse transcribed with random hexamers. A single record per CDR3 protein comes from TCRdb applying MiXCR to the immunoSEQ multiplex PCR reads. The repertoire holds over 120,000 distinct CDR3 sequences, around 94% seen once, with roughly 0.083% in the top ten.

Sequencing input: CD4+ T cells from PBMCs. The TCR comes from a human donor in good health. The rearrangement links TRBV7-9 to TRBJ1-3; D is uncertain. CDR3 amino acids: CASSLPGSSGNTIYF. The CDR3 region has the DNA TGTGCCAGCAGCTTACCGGGGTCCTCTGGAAACACCATATATTTT.